This passage covers 11 T cell receptor beta chains from one sample sequenced in a study of blood T cells in healthy people across ages (dated by TCRdb to between 2014 and 2017). Library preparation employed 5' RACE. Data came from an Illumina HiSeq 2500. A second PCR of 7 to 11 cycles was performed with a sample-barcoded 5' primer and a J-beta primer mix. TCRdb's own reprocessing of the public reads used fastp at Q25 and MiXCR and kept productive beta chains. CDR3 protein duplicates are merged, each entry listing the most common genes and DNA. The sample profile shows around 1,700,000 distinct CDR3 sequences; roughly 30% of them were found once. The top ten clonotypes cover less than 9.5% of the sample. The sample was blood. The receptors come from a woman aged 30 to 39 in good health.

This clonotype was detected many times. The chain links TRBV29-1 to TRBJ2-5, with TRBD2 as a possible D gene (6 bases). From germline, CDR1 is SQVTM and CDR2 ANQGSEA. The CDR3 extends over 12 amino acids. Trimming left V 4 bases short and J 2 bases short, with 8 bases between. CDR3 bases: TGCAGCGTTGGGGCGGGGCAAGAGACCCAGTACTTC. It specifies CSVGAGQETQYF.

This clonotype turned up a few times. V is TRBV6-5 and J is TRBJ2-3; 14 bases match TRBD2. CDR3 length equals 17 residues. CDR1 is MNHEY, CDR2 SVGAGI, per germline. With V trimmed by 4 bases and J by 2 bases, 5 bases remained unmatched. The CDR3 sequence is CASSFGTSGGYTDTQYF. CDR3 DNA: TGTGCCAGCAGTTTTGGGACTAGCGGGGGATACACAGATACGCAGTATTTT.

This clonotype was seen a handful of times. The rearrangement joins TRBV7-2 to TRBJ2-1; D perhaps matches TRBD2 (5 bases). This CDR3 is built from 14 residues. The germline CDR1 and CDR2 sequences are SGHTA and FQGNSA. Trimming cost V 5 bases and J 10 bases, with 18 bases left between them. CDR3 loop: CASSPREAYYEQFF. The DNA of the CDR3 is TGTGCCAGCAGCCCACGGGAAGCCTACTACGAGCAGTTCTTC.

Of note for this clonotype: One junction end does not reproduce the germline sequence, and a read error may be involved. The chain joins TRBV19 to TRBJ1-1; TRBD1 agrees at 7 bases. Germline-derived CDR1 and CDR2 are LNHDA and SQIVND (reference sequence). The CDR3 totals 15 residues. The CDR3 DNA sequence: TGTGCCGGTAGTATATCGAACAGGGGGAACACTGAAGCTTTCTTT. Translating it yields CAGSISNRGNTEAFF.

This clonotype was recorded many times. The chain recombines TRBV15 with TRBJ2-3; D is unclear. There are 13 residues in the CDR3. In germline, CDR1 is LNHNV, CDR2 YYDKDF (reference sequence). V was trimmed by 5 bases and J by 6 bases, leaving 12 bases between them. The CDR3 spells CATSLNERDTQYF. In DNA, the CDR3 is TGTGCCACCAGCCTCAATGAACGGGATACGCAGTATTTT.

The chain employs TRBV4-3 and TRBJ2-3; D may be TRBD2 (6 bases). The CDR3 has 16 amino acids. Germline loops: CDR1 LGHNA, CDR2 YSLEER. The V end was cut by 1 base, the J end by 5 bases, with 16 bases between. The CDR3 DNA is TGCGCCAGCAGCCAAGGGGGGGTAAGCGGAAAAGATACGCAGTATTTT. Amino acid sequence: CASSQGGVSGKDTQYF.

In its sample, this clonotype was seen a few times. The CDR3 sequence: CSARDRTDGYTF. The CDR3 coding sequence is TGCAGTGCTAGAGATCGGACGGATGGCTACACCTTC. The chain joins TRBV20-1 to TRBJ1-2; D unclear. The length of the CDR3 is 12 residues. V lost 0 bases, J lost 6 bases, and 8 bases lay in between. From germline, CDR1 is DFQATT and CDR2 SNEGSKA (reference sequence).

The V gene is TRBV7-2, the J gene TRBJ1-1; D perhaps matches TRBD1 (5 bases). Trimming took off 3 bases at V and 0 bases at J, with 11 bases between the two ends. Looked up from germline, CDR1 is SGHTA and CDR2 is FQGNSA. This CDR3 spans 15 amino acids. The CDR3 nucleotides are TGTGCCAGCAGCTTCGCGCCGGGGCTGAACACTGAAGCTTTCTTT. Amino acid sequence: CASSFAPGLNTEAFF. The whole variable domain, remainder taken from reference TRBV7-2 and TRBJ1-1, is GAGVSQSPSNKVTEKGKDVELRCDPISGHTALYWYRQSLGQGLEFLIYFQGNSAPDKSGLPSDRFSAERTGGSVSTLTIQRTQQEDSAVYLCASSFAPGLNTEAFFGQGTRLTVV.

This clonotype was seen a single time. One end of the junction varies from germline; a read error may be responsible. The chain recombines TRBV5-5 with TRBJ2-7; D ambiguous. Germline V gene sequence: CDR1 SGHKS, CDR2 YYEKEE (reference sequence). This CDR3 contains 15 residues. The CDR3: CTSSLNLLPAYEQYF. The DNA for the CDR3 is TGTACCAGCAGCTTGAACCTTCTCCCGGCCTACGAGCAGTACTTC. Full variable domain (remainder filled in from reference TRBV5-5 and TRBJ2-7): DAGVTQSPTHLIKTRGQQVTLRCSPISGHKSVSWYQQVLGQGPQFIFQYYEKEERGRGNFPDRFSARQFPNYSSELNVNALLLGDSALYLCTSSLNLLPAYEQYFGPGTRLTVT.

This clonotype was recorded once. The rearrangement joins TRBV12-3 or TRBV12-4 to TRBJ2-3, with D possibly matching TRBD2 (6 bases). The germline V and J ends were trimmed by 6 bases and 5 bases, with 18 bases remaining between them. The CDR3 spans 15 residues. The CDR3, as DNA: TGTGCCAGCAGCTTCCGGAGAGTGGGGGGAGATACGCAGTATTTT. It specifies CASSFRRVGGDTQYF.

This clonotype was seen repeatedly, ten times or more. J is TRBJ2-5 and V is TRBV7-6; 9 positions match TRBD2. Germline V lookup: CDR1 SGHVS, CDR2 FNYEAQ. The V segment lost 4 bases and the J segment 5 bases; nucleotides outside the gene matches: 11. The CDR3 is 16 residues long. The CDR3 is CASSSMVAGAGETQYF. For the CDR3, the DNA is TGTGCCAGCAGCTCGATGGTAGCGGGAGCGGGGGAGACCCAGTACTTC.